This TCR beta chain was sequenced during a study of T-cell memory formation after mild COVID-19. Notes on the study in general: Mostly located in CM and EM were contracting CD4+ clones, with contracting CD8+ clones located in EMRA. Proof of SARS-CoV-2 specificity was absent for the second-wave clones that crested on day 37.

Per the germline V gene, CDR1 is SQVTM and CDR2 is ANQGSEA. The CDR3 length is 15 residues. The V and J ends lost 5 bases and 2 bases respectively, with 16 bases between them. Details on this clonotype: What it binds is unknown.

5'RACE primed at constant segments yielded TCR alpha and TCR beta cDNA libraries bearing sample barcodes and UMIs. A single record per CDR3 protein comes from TCRdb applying MiXCR to the 5' RACE reads. Found here are about 170,000 distinct CDR3 sequences, 13% of them singletons; the top ten hold 2.5% to 3.5%. Material: PBMCs or a T cell subset sorted from them (not recorded which). The receptor was derived from a man between 18 and 35 years old who had mild COVID-19 (a few samples of this study predate the infection). Cell type and time point are not known. J is TRBJ1-5 and V is TRBV29-1, with D possibly matching TRBD1 (5 bases). The CDR3 reads CSVTDNQGGNQPQHF. CDR3 DNA sequence: TGCAGCGTTACGGACAATCAAGGGGGCAATCAGCCCCAGCATTTT.